This entry describes one TCR beta chain. The CDR3 is made up of 13 amino acids. Trimming stripped 5 bases from V and 6 bases from J, with 11 bases between. The germline CDR1 and CDR2 sequences are SGHKS and YYEKEE (reference sequence). In the authors' methods: Reference gene primers were amplified, and this amplification served to estimate nucleated cell counts. Assay used: immunoSEQ multiplex PCR; TCRdb lists only in-frame clones, some missing. V and J calls plus clone size are reproduced from that table; the DNA served to infer D and trimming. The sample lists just over 650,000 clones, over 80% occurring once. The data are from a study of blood T cell repertoires in COVID-19. Study at large: Both acute and convalescent COVID-19 samples were obtained from the United States, Italy and Spain. From T cells, B-cell-depleted T cells, or PBMCs came the material, which was cDNA or gDNA.

Sequenced sample: peripheral blood. The chain couples TRBV5-5 to TRBJ2-2; D possibly corresponds to TRBD2 (5 bases). This receptor was obtained from a woman aged 18-29 years with acute or convalescent COVID-19. CDR3 region: CASRNEGAGELFF. The CDR3 DNA sequence: TGTGCCAGCAGAAATGAGGGTGCCGGGGAGCTGTTTTTT.